The clone carrying this T cell receptor beta chain was seen a handful of times. Its antigen is undetermined. The CDR3 is 15 amino acids. Between the trimmed V and J ends, which lost 0 bases and 9 bases, there was a span of 14 bases. Looked up from germline, CDR1 is MGHRA and CDR2 is YSYEKL. Sequencing was performed with immunoSEQ multiplex PCR; in TCRdb, only in-frame clones are kept and a portion is missing. The sample holds roughly 21,000 clones, just under 90% seen once. These data originate in a study of PD-1 blockade in classical Hodgkin lymphoma. The sample's time point: newly diagnosed, previously untreated cHL patient sample. After PBMCs were thawed, their CD8+ T cells were isolated by magnetic negative selection. For comparison, PBMCs from newly diagnosed, untreated classical Hodgkin lymphoma were used. Findings of the study overall: Whatever underlies the repertoire differences (possibly disease activity or prior therapy) remains undefined. It was reported that newly diagnosed patients had less baseline TCR diversity than healthy donors.

The sample comprised CD8+ T cells from blood. The chain links TRBV4-1 to TRBJ2-2; D possibly uses TRBD1 or TRBD2 (5 bases each). The receptor's source is a human donor with classical Hodgkin lymphoma. In DNA form, the CDR3 reads TGCGCCAGCAGCCAAGAACCGGGGCAAGGATGGGAGCTGTTTTTT. It encodes CASSQEPGQGWELFF.